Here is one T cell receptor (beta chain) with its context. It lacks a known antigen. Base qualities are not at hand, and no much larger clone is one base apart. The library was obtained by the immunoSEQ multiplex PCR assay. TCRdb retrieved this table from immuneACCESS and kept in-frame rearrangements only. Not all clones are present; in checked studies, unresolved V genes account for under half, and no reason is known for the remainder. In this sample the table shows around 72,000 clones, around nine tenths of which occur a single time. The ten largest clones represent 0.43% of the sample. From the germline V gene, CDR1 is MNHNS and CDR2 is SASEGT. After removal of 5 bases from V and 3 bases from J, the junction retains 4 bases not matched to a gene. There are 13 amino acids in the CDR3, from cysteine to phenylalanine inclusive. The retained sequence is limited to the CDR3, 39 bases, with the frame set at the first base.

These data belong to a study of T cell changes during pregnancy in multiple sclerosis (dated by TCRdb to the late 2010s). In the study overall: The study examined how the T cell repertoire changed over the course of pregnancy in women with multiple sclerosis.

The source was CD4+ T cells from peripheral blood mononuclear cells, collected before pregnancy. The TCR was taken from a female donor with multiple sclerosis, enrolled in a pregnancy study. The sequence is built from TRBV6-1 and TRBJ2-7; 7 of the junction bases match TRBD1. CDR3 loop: CASSKGGSYEQYF. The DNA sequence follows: TGTGCCAGCAGTAAAGGGGGCAGCTACGAGCAGTACTTC.